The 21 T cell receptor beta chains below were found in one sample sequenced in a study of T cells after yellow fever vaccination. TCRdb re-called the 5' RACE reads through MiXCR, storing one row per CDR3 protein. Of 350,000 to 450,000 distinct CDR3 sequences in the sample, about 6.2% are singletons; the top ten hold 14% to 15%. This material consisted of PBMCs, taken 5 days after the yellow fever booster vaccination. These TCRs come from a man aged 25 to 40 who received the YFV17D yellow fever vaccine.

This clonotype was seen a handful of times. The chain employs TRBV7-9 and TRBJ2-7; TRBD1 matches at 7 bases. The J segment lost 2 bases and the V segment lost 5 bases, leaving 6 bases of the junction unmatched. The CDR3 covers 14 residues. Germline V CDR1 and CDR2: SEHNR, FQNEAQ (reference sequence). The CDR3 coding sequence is TGTGCCAGCAGCCCGACGACAGGGACCTACGAGCAGTACTTC. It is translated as CASSPTTGTYEQYF.

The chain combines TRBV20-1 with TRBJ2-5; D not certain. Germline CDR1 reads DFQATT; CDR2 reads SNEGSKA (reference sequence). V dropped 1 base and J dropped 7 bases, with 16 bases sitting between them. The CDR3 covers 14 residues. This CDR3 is CSARVVRGGVTQYF. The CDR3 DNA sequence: TGCAGTGCTAGAGTCGTTAGAGGCGGAGTGACCCAGTACTTC.

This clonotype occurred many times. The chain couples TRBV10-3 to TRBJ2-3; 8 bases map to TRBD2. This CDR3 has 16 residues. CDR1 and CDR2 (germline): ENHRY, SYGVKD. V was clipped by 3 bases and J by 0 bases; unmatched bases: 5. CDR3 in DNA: TGTGCCATCAGTGATATAGCGGGACCTAGCACAGATACGCAGTATTTT. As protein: CAISDIAGPSTDTQYF.

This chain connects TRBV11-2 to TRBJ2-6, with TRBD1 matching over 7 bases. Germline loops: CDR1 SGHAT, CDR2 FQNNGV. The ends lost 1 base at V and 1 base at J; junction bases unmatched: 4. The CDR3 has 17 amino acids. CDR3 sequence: CASSLVSTGSGANVLTF. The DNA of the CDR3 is TGTGCCAGCAGCTTAGTTTCGACAGGGTCTGGGGCCAACGTCCTGACTTTC.

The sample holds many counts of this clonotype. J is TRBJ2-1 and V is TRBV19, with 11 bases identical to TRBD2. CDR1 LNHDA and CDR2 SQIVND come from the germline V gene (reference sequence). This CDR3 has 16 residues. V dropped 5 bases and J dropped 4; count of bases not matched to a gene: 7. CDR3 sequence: CASSSPRLAGYNEQFF. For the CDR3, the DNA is TGTGCCAGTAGTTCTCCTCGACTAGCGGGGTACAATGAGCAGTTCTTC.

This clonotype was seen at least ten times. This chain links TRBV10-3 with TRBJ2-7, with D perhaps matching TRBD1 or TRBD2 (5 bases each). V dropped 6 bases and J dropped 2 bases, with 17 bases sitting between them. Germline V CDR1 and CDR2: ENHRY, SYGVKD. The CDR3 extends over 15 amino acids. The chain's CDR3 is CAIREAGTVTYEQYF. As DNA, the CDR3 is TGTGCCATCAGGGAAGCCGGGACGGTGACCTACGAGCAGTACTTC.

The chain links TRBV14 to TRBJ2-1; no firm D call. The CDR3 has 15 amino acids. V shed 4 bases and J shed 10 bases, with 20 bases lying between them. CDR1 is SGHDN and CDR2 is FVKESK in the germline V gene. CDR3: CASSPEALNAWEQFF. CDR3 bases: TGTGCCAGCAGCCCCGAGGCACTTAACGCTTGGGAGCAGTTCTTC.

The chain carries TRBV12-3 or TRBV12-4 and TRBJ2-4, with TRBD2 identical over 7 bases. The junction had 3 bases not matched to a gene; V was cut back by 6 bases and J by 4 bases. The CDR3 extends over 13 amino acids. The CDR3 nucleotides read TGTGCCAGCAGGGCTAGCGGTAAAAACATTCAGTACTTC. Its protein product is CASRASGKNIQYF.

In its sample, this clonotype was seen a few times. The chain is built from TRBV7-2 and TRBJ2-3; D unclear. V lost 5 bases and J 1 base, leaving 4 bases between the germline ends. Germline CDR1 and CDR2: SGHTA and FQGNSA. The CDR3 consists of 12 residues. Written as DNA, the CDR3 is TGTGCCAGCAGCGACGGCACAGATACGCAGTATTTT. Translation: CASSDGTDTQYF.

The CDR3 DNA sequence: TGCAGTGCCACTGCCCCGGAGGGACGGTCCCACGAGCAGTACTTC. Amino acid sequence: CSATAPEGRSHEQYF. This chain uses TRBV20-1 with TRBJ2-7; tentative D call: TRBD2 (6 bases). This CDR3 has 15 amino acids. The V gene lost 6 bases and the J gene lost 5 bases, with 23 bases spanning the gap. From germline, CDR1 is DFQATT and CDR2 SNEGSKA (reference sequence).

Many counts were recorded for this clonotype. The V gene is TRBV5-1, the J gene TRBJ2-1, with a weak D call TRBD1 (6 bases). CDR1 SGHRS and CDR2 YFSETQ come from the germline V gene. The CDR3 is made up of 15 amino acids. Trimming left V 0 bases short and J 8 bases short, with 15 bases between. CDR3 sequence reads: CASSLAQGWQDEQFF. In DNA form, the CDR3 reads TGCGCCAGCAGCTTGGCCCAGGGGTGGCAGGATGAGCAGTTCTTC.

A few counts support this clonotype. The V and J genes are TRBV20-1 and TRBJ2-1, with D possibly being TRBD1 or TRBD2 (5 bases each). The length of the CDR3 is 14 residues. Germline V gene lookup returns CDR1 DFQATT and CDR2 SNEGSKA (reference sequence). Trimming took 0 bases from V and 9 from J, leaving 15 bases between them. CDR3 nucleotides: TGCAGTGCTAGAGATTCCGCCGTTGGGGGTGAGCAGTTCTTC. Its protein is CSARDSAVGGEQFF.

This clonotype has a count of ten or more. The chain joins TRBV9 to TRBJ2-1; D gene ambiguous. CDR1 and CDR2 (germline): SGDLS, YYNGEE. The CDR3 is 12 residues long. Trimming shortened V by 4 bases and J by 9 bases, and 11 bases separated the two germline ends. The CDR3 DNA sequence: TGTGCCAGCAGCCCCCAGTTGGGTGAGCAGTTCTTC. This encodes CASSPQLGEQFF.

CDR3 in amino acids: CASSLTVDSKKKDEQYF. The CDR3 DNA is TGTGCCAGCAGTCTCACCGTGGACAGTAAAAAAAAGGACGAGCAGTACTTC. The J gene is TRBJ2-7, the V gene TRBV5-6, with D tentatively TRBD1 (6 bases). This CDR3 is built from 17 residues. Germline CDR1 and CDR2: SGHDT and YYEEEE. Trimming removed 5 bases from V and 5 bases from J, with 26 bases in between.

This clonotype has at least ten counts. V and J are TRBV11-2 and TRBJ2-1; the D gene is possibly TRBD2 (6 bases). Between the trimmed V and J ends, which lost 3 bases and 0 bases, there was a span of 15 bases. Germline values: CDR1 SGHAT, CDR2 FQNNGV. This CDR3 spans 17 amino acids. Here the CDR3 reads CASSFDGGMSSYNEQFF. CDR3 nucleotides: TGTGCCAGCAGCTTCGATGGCGGGATGAGCTCCTACAATGAGCAGTTCTTC.

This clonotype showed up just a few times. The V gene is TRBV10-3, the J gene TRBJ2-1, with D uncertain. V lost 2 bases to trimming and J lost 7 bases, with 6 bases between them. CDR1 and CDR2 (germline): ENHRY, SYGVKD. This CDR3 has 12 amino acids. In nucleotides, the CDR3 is TGTGCCATCAGTGAGACTTGGAATGAGCAGTTCTTC. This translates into CAISETWNEQFF.

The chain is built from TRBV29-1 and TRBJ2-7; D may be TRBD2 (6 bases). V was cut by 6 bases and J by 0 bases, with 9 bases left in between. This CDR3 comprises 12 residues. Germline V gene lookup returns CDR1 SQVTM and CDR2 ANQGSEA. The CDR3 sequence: CSVLTSSYEQYF. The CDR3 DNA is TGCAGCGTGTTGACTAGCTCCTACGAGCAGTACTTC.

CDR3 bases: TGTGCCAGCAGTCTAGCGGGGCAATATGAGCAGTTCTTC. Amino acids: CASSLAGQYEQFF. The gene calls are TRBV27 and TRBJ2-1; TRBD2 agrees at 9 bases. Trimming removed 5 bases from V and 8 bases from J; junction bases left unmatched: 4. The CDR3 covers 13 residues. Germline CDR1 is MNHEY and CDR2 is SMNVEV (reference sequence).

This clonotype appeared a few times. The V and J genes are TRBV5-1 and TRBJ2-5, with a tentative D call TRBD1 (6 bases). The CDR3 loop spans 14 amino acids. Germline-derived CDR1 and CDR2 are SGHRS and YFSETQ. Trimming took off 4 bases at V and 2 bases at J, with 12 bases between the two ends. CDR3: CASSLRTDQETQYF. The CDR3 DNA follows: TGCGCCAGCAGCCTCCGGACAGATCAAGAGACCCAGTACTTC.

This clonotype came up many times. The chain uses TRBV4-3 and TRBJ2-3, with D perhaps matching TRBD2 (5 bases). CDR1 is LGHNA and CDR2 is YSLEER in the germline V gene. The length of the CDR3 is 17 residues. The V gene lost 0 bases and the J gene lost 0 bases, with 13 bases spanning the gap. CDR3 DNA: TGCGCCAGCAGCCAAGAATGGGTAGCGATCAGCACAGATACGCAGTATTTT. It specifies CASSQEWVAISTDTQYF.

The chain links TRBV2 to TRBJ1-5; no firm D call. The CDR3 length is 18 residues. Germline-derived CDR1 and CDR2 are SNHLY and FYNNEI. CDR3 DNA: TGTACCATCAGTTTTGTGGAGGATCCGACCCATAGCAATCAGCCCCAGCATTTT. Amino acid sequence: CTISFVEDPTHSNQPQHF.